This entry concerns a single T cell receptor (beta chain). Antigen unknown. The data were obtained in a study of beta chain features in type 1 diabetes. Study-level points and caveats: At VDJ recombination sites, type 1 diabetes patients had fewer insertions and more deleted nucleotides.

V was pared by 0 bases and J by 8 bases, with 12 bases of the junction left unmatched. CDR1 and CDR2 from the germline V gene are SGHRS and YFSETQ. This CDR3 has 17 amino acids. TCRB transcripts that were expressed got sequenced, as all of the isolated RNA had been reverse transcribed. Assay used: immunoSEQ multiplex PCR; TCRdb lists only in-frame clones, some missing. The sample carries a few hundred thousand clones, about 10% recorded once. The sample comprised naive CD4+ T cells from blood. The receptor comes from a woman aged 18-29 years in good health. J is TRBJ1-4 and V is TRBV5-1; TRBD1 matches at 8 bases. CDR3 residues: CASSLGAGGRLGEKLFF. In DNA, the CDR3 is TGCGCCAGCAGCTTGGGAGCAGGGGGCCGCTTGGGAGAAAAACTGTTTTTT.